The T cell receptor beta chain under discussion was sequenced for a study of T-cell reconstitution after alpha-beta-depleted transplantation in children. The germline V gene encodes CDR1 DFQATT and CDR2 SNEGSKA (reference sequence). The CDR3 has 15 amino acids. For TCRbeta, the library was prepared with unique molecular identifiers. TCRdb reprocessed the PCR reads via MiXCR and lists one record per CDR3 protein. The profile shows hundreds of thousands of distinct CDR3 sequences, around 14% of them singletons. As for this clonotype: A much larger clone differs by one base, so this may be a read error.

This receptor was identified in a girl aged 2-15 years with congenital amegakaryocytic thrombocytopenia, due to receive a stem cell transplant. V usage is TRBV20-1 and J usage is TRBJ1-5; no definite D call. The material sequenced was PBMCs, taken before TCRalphabeta/CD19-depleted stem cell transplant. CDR3 residues: CSASAFTYSIQPQHF. Written as DNA, the CDR3 is TGCAGTGCTAGTGCCTTTACCTATAGCATTCAGCCCCAGCATTTT.